This T cell receptor (beta chain) was observed in a study of CD8+ T cells in alopecia areata. The wider study: Patients received oral tofacitinib, 5 to 10 mg twice daily, for moderate-to-severe alopecia areata. Patients remained on tofacitinib for 6 to 18 months and then went 6 months without it. Study findings and constraints: Alopecia totalis/universalis scalp especially showed more expanded CD8+ clones than normal scalp.

Turning to this clone: Its antigen is undetermined.

The authors extracted RNA and reverse transcribed it into cDNA as the sequencing template. Produced via immunoSEQ multiplex PCR; TCRdb's table is partial and in-frame only. The profile shows some 190,000 clones, roughly three fifths of them singletons. This CDR3 spans 13 amino acids. The germline CDR1 and CDR2 sequences are GTSNPN and SVGIG (reference sequence). V dropped 5 bases and J dropped 2 bases, with 12 bases sitting between them. Treatment described: oral pan-JAK inhibitor, 5-10 mg twice daily. The sequencing used CD4+ T cells sorted from blood, collected at approximately week 49, from a patient treated with tofacitinib. The chain recombines TRBV30 with TRBJ1-1; no clear D. The TCR comes from a human donor with alopecia areata. Written as DNA, the CDR3 is TGTGCCTGGGGCGCCATGCTAAACACTGAAGCTTTCTTT. Protein sequence: CAWGAMLNTEAFF.